This T cell receptor (beta chain) was obtained from a study of PD-L1 blockade in urothelial cancer. Findings of the study overall: Durable-benefit cases had more tumor-infiltrating T lymphocytes.

This clone was picked up a small number of times. Its antigen remains unidentified. CDR3 length: 13 amino acids. Per germline, CDR1 MDHEN and CDR2 SYDVKM. The junction had 9 bases not matched to a gene; V was cut back by 7 bases and J by 6 bases. Every PCR got spiked synthetic TCR analog templates. Profiling relied on immunoSEQ multiplex PCR, and the TCRdb table lists in-frame clones only, not all of them. The sample yields about 35,000 clones, roughly a third seen once. The rearrangement uses TRBV28 and TRBJ2-7; 7 nucleotides match TRBD1. The sample was tumor tissue, taken before atezolizumab (anti-PD-L1) treatment. The receptor was isolated from a man aged 55 to 70 with urothelial cancer. CDR3 sequence reads: CASTDFDRVEQYF. CDR3 coding DNA: TGTGCCAGCACCGACTTCGACAGGGTCGAGCAGTACTTC.